What follows describes a single TCR beta chain. Genomic DNA, serving as template, underwent TCR beta VDJ and CDR3 profiling. TCRdb independently ran MiXCR on the reads; one entry per CDR3 protein. The top ten clones hold roughly 8.1% of a sample with some 140,000 distinct CDR3 sequences, 35% to 50% of them seen once. The source of the sample is a study of CD8+CD57+ T cells in acquired aplastic anemia. Across the study: Isolated CD4+ and CD8+ cells, once sorted, yielded DNA averaging around 3.1 ug.

V was clipped by 8 bases and J by 8 bases, with 20 bases between them. Germline V CDR1 and CDR2: LNHDA, SQIVND (reference sequence). There are 14 residues in the CDR3. V is TRBV19 and J is TRBJ2-3, with D possibly being TRBD2 (6 bases). The sample comprised sorted CD4+, CD8+, or CD8+CD57+ T cells (not recorded which) from PBMCs. This clonotype originated in a human donor in good health, serving as a control. As DNA, the CDR3 is TGTGCCAGTGGTCTCCGGGGGAAGATAGGTACGCAGTATTTT. This codes for CASGLRGKIGTQYF. Looking up the rest from reference TRBV19 and TRBJ2-3 gives the full variable domain: DGGITQSPKYLFRKEGQNVTLSCEQNLNHDAMYWYRQDPGQGLRLIYYSQIVNDFQKGDIAEGYSVSREKKESFPLTVTSAQKNPTAFYLCASGLRGKIGTQYFGPGTRLTVL.